These T cell receptor beta chains were read from a single sample in a study of blood T cell repertoires in COVID-19. Some clones are missing from TCRdb's copy, which holds only in-frame ones; the method was immunoSEQ multiplex PCR. The repertoire has roughly 180,000 clones, approximately 80% of them found once; the top ten carry approximately 7%. Sequencing used peripheral blood. The receptors stem from a human donor in a cohort sampled during active COVID-19. Both conserved end residues are part of each CDR3. D genes are given only for firm matches. Size is omitted from some rows. Given values are once, few, many or a class for expanded clones.

j_call	clone_size	v_call	d_call	cdr3_aa	cdr3_nt
TRBJ2-7	-	TRBV7-3	-	CASSPGVGSYEQYF	TGTGCCAGCAGCCCCGGAGTAGGCTCCTACGAGCAGTACTTC
TRBJ1-5	-	TRBV6-4	TRBD1	CASKSTGQNQPQHF	TGTGCCAGCAAATCGACAGGGCAGAATCAGCCCCAGCATTTT
TRBJ1-1	-	TRBV5-4	TRBD1	CASSLPGTGQTEAFF	TGTGCCAGCAGCCTTCCAGGGACAGGGCAAACTGAAGCTTTCTTT
TRBJ2-3	once	TRBV10-3	-	CAIREGGGTDTQYF	TGTGCCATCAGGGAGGGGGGGGGCACAGATACGCAGTATTTT
TRBJ2-1	once	TRBV9	-	CASSVAWGASYNEQFF	TGTGCCAGCAGCGTAGCTTGGGGAGCCTCCTACAATGAGCAGTTCTTC
TRBJ1-6	-	TRBV24-1	-	CATTRPNSYNSPLHF	TGTGCCACAACCAGGCCGAACTCCTATAATTCACCCCTCCACTTT
TRBJ1-1	-	TRBV19	TRBD1	CASRDRANTEAFF	TGTGCCAGTAGGGACAGGGCGAACACTGAAGCTTTCTTT
TRBJ1-1	-	TRBV9	-	CASSTQTGTEAFF	TGTGCCAGCAGCACCCAGACTGGCACTGAAGCTTTCTTT
TRBJ2-5	-	TRBV12-5	TRBD1	CASGDRGQETQYF	TGTGCTAGTGGTGACAGGGGGCAAGAGACCCAGTACTTC
TRBJ2-2	-	TRBV4-1	TRBD1	CASSLRQGGPGELFF	TGCGCCAGCAGCCTGAGACAGGGTGGCCCCGGGGAGCTGTTTTTT
TRBJ1-5	-	TRBV5-6	-	CASSLGDNQPQHF	TGTGCCAGCAGCTTAGGGGACAATCAGCCCCAGCATTTT
TRBJ1-6	-	TRBV5-4	-	CASSLDGDSPLHF	TGTGCCAGCAGCTTGGACGGAGATTCACCCCTCCACTTT
TRBJ2-5	-	TRBV9	TRBD2	CASSVASGGRETQYF	TGTGCCAGCAGCGTAGCTAGCGGGGGCCGGGAGACCCAGTACTTC
TRBJ2-1	few	TRBV6-5	TRBD2	CASRERGGYNEQFF	TGTGCCAGCAGGGAGCGGGGGGGTTACAATGAGCAGTTCTTC
TRBJ2-5	-	TRBV10-2	TRBD2	CASSESLAGETQYF	TGCGCCAGCAGTGAGTCACTAGCGGGAGAGACCCAGTACTTC
TRBJ2-1	-	TRBV29-1	TRBD1	CSGRTGGGSNEQFF	TGCAGCGGCCGGACAGGGGGCGGGAGCAATGAGCAGTTCTTC
TRBJ1-1	-	TRBV7-2	-	CASSLDRQATNTEAFF	TGTGCCAGCAGCTTAGATAGGCAGGCTACGAACACTGAAGCTTTCTTT
TRBJ1-1	-	TRBV27	-	CASSGGDLRAFF	TGTGCCAGCAGTGGGGGGGATCTCCGAGCTTTCTTT
TRBJ2-7	-	TRBV5-6	-	CASSLVQGGEQYF	TGTGCCAGCAGCTTGGTCCAGGGCGGCGAGCAGTACTTC
TRBJ1-5	-	TRBV4-1	TRBD1	CASSQEPDRGEPQHF	TGCGCCAGCAGCCAAGAGCCGGACAGGGGTGAGCCCCAGCATTTT